The sequence of this T cell receptor beta chain was determined in a study of blood T cell repertoires in COVID-19. For the study at large: The origin of the acute and convalescent COVID-19 samples was the United States, Italy and Spain. In each case, the material was cDNA or gDNA derived from T cells, B-cell-depleted T cells, or PBMCs.

Per the study methods: Reference gene primer amplification gave nucleated cell count estimates. Clones were sequenced by immunoSEQ multiplex PCR, and TCRdb holds only the in-frame ones, with some missing. Clone size and V and J calls were adopted from that table, with D and trimming inferred from the DNA. The sample consists of under 250,000 clones, roughly 80% of them appearing once. This clone was picked up one time. This TCR was recovered from a woman aged 18-30 years with acute or convalescent COVID-19. Sequencing used peripheral blood.

The CDR3 DNA sequence: TGTGCCAGCGGACAGGAAACCTCTGGGGCCAACGTCCTGACTTTC. Amino acid sequence: CASGQETSGANVLTF. V gene TRBV7-2 combines with J gene TRBJ2-6; 7 bases map to TRBD1. This CDR3 spans 15 amino acids. The germline gives CDR1 SGHTA, CDR2 FQGNSA. Trimming at V came to 8 bases and at J to 0 bases, leaving 4 bases not matched to a gene.